This TCR beta chain originates from a study of shared clonotypes between healthy human individuals. Study-wide background: Donors consisted of a couple of women and a few men between 18 and 49. There were three CD4 naive, three CD4 memory, two CD8 naive and one CD8 memory plates per donor.

The data were produced by immunoSEQ multiplex PCR, yet TCRdb's version contains in-frame clones alone and is incomplete. Found here are about 2.2 million clones, just over 90% of them singletons; the top ten hold about 1.7%. CDR3 size: 14 residues. J was trimmed by 5 bases and V by 4 bases; bases with no gene match: 3. The germline CDR1 and CDR2 sequences are LGHNA and YSLEER. Findings and limits, study-wide: In contrast to clonotypes shared by all four donors, non-shared clonotypes had lower generation probabilities.

CD45RO-negative CD8 cells positively selected for CCR7 made up the naive population, which excluded terminally differentiated effector memory CD45RA+ cells. Donors had no recently reported acute infections or vaccinations and were HIV-negative. Remarks on this clone: What it binds is unknown. This specimen includes other DNA sequences encoding the same CDR3.

This sequence joins TRBV4-3 and TRBJ2-7, with TRBD1 matching over 12 bases. This clonotype originated in a man younger than 30 in good health. Some clones in this sample may be carry-over from other donors' samples. Material for sequencing was naive CD8+ T cells from PBMCs. The CDR3 sequence is CASSPGTGGDEQYF. In DNA form, the CDR3 reads TGCGCCAGCAGCCCAGGGACAGGGGGCGACGAGCAGTACTTC.